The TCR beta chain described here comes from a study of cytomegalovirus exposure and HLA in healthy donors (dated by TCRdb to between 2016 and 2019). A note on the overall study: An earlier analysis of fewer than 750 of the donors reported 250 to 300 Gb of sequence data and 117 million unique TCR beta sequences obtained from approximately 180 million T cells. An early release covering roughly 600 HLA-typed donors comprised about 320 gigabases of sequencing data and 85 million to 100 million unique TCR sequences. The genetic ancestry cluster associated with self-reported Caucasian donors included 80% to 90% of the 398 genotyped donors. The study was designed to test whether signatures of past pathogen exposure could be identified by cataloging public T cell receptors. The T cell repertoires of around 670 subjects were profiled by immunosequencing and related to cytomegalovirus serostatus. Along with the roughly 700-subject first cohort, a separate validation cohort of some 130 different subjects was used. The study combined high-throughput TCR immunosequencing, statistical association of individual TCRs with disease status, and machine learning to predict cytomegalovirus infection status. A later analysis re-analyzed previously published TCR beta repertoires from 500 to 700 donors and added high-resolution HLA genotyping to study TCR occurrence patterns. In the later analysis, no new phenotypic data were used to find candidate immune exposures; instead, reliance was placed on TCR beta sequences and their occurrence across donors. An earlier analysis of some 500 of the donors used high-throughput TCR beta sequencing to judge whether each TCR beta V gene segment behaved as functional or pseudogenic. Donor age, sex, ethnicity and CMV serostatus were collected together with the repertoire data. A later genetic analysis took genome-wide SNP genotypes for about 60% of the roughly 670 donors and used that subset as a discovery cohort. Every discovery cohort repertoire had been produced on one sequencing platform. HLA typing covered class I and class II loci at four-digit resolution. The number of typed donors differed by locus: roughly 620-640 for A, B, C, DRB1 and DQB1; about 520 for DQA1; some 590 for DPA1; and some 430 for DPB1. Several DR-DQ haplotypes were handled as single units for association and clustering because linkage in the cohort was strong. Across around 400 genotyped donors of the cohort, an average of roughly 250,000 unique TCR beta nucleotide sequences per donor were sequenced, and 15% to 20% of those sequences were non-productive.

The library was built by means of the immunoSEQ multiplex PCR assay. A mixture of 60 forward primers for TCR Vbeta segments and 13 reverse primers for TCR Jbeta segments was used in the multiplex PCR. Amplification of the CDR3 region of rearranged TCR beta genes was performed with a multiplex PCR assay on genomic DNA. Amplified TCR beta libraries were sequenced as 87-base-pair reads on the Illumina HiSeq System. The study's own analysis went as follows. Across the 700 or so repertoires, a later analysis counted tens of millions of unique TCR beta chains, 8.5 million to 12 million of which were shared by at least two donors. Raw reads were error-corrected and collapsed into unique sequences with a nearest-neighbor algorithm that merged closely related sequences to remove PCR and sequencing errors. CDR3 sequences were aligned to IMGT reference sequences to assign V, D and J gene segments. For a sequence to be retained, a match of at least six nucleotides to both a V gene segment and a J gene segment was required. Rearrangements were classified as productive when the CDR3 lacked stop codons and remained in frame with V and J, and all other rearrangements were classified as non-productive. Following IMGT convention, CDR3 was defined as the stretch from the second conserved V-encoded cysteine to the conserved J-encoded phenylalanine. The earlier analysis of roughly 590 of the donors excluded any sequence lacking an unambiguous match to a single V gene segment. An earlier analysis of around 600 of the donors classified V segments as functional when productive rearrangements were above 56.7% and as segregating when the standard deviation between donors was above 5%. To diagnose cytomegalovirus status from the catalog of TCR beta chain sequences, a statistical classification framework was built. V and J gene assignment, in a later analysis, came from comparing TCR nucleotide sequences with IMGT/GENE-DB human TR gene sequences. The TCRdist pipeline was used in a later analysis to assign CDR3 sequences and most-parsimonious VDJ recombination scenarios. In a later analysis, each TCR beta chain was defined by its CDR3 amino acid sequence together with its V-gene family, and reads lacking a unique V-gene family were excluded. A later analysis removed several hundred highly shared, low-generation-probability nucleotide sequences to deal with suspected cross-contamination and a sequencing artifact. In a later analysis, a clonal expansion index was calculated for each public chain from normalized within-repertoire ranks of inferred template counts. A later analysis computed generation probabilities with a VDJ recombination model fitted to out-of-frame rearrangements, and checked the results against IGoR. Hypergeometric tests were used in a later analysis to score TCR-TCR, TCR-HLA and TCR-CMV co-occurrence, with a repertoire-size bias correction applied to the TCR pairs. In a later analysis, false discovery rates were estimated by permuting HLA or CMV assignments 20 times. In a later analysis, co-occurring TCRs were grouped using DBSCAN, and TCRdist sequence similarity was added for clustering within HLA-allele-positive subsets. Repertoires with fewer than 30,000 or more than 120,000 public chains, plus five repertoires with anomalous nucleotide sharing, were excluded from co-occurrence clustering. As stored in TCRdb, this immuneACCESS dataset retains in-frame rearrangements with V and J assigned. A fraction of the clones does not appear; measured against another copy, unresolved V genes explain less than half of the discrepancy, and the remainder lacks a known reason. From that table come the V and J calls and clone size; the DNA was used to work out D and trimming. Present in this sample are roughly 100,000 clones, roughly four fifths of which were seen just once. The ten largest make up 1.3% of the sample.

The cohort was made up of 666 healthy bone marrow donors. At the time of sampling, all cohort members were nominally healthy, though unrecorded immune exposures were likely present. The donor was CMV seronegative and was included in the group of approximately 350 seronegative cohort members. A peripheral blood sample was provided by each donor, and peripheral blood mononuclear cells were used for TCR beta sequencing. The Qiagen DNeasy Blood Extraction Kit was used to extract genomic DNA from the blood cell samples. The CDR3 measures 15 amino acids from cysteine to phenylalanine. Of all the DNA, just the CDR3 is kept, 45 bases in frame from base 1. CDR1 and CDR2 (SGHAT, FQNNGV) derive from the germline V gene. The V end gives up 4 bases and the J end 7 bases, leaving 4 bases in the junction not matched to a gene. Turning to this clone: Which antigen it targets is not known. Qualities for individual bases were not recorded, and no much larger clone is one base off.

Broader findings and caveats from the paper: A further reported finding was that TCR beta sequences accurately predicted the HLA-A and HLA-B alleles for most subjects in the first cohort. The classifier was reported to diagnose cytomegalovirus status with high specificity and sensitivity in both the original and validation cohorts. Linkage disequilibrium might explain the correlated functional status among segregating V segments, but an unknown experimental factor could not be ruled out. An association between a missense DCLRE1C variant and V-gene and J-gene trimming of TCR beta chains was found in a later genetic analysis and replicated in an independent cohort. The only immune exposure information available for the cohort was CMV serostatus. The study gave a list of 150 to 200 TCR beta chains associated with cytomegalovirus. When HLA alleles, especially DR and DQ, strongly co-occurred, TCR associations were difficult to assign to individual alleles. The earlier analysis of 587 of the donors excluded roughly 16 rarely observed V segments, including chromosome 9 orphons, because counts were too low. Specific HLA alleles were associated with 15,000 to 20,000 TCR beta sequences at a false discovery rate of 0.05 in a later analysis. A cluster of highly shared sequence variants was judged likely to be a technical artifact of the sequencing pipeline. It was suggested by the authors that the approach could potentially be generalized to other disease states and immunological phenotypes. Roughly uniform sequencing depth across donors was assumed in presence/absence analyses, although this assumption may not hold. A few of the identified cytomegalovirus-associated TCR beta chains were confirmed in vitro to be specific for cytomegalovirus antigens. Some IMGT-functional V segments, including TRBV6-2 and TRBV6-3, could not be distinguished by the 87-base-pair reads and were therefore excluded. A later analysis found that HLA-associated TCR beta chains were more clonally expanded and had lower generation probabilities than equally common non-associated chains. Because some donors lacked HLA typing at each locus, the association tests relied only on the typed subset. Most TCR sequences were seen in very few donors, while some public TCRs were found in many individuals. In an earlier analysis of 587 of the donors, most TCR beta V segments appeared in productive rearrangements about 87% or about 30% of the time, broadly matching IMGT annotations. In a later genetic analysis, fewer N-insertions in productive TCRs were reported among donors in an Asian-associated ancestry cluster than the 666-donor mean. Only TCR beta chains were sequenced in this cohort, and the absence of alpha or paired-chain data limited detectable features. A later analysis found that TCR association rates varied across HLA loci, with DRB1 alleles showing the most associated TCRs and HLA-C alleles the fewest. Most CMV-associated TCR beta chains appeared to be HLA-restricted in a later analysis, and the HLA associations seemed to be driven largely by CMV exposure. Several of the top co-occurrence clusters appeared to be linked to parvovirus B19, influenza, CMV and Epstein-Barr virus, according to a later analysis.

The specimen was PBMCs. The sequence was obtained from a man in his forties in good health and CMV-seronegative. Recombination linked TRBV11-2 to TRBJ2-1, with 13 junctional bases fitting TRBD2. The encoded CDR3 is CASSYTSGRANEQFF. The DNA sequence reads TGTGCCAGCAGCTACACTAGCGGGAGGGCTAATGAGCAGTTCTTC.